The rows below give T cell receptor beta chains drawn from one sample of a study of blood T cell repertoires in COVID-19. Measured with immunoSEQ multiplex PCR; TCRdb has only the in-frame clones, and not every one. This table has approximately 210,000 clones, around 80% appearing once. The specimen sequenced was peripheral blood. The receptors originated from a woman between 40 and 50 years old with acute or convalescent COVID-19. CDR3s include the opening cysteine and the closing phenylalanine or tryptophan. The D gene is left open where the match is weak. The size of a clone is reported for some rows only, either as once, few or many, or as a class for expanded clones.

d_call: TRBD1; j_call: TRBJ1-2; v_call: TRBV15; cdr3_length: 19; clone_size: NA; cdr3_nt: TGTGCCACCAGCAGAGGTGGACAGGGGGCGCGCGTTCTGAACTATGGCTACACCTTC; cdr3_aa: CATSRGGQGARVLNYGYTF
d_call: TRBD2; j_call: TRBJ2-1; v_call: TRBV6-4; cdr3_length: 16; clone_size: few; cdr3_nt: TGTGCCAGCAGTGAGGGACTAGCGGGAGCGTACAATGAGCAGTTCTTC; cdr3_aa: CASSEGLAGAYNEQFF
d_call: NA; j_call: TRBJ2-7; v_call: TRBV11-2; cdr3_length: 19; clone_size: NA; cdr3_nt: TGTGCCAGCAGCTTACATCCCCTCTGGGGCGGGACAGTTTCCTACGAGCAGTACTTC; cdr3_aa: CASSLHPLWGGTVSYEQYF
d_call: NA; j_call: TRBJ2-3; v_call: TRBV27; cdr3_length: 14; clone_size: NA; cdr3_nt: TGTGCCAGCAGGCCTTGGGGGGACACAGATACGCAGTATTTT; cdr3_aa: CASRPWGDTDTQYF
d_call: NA; j_call: TRBJ2-7; v_call: TRBV5-4; cdr3_length: 14; clone_size: NA; cdr3_nt: TGTGCCAGCAGCTTGGAGCAGGGGAGGGACGAGCAGTACTTC; cdr3_aa: CASSLEQGRDEQYF
d_call: TRBD2; j_call: TRBJ2-1; v_call: TRBV5-1; cdr3_length: 17; clone_size: NA; cdr3_nt: TGCGCCAGCAGCTTGGTGGTTAGCGGGGGACCATACAATGAGCAGTTCTTC; cdr3_aa: CASSLVVSGGPYNEQFF
d_call: NA; j_call: TRBJ1-2; v_call: TRBV2; cdr3_length: 10; clone_size: NA; cdr3_nt: TGTGCCAGCAGCCCCAATGGCTACACCTTC; cdr3_aa: CASSPNGYTF
d_call: TRBD1; j_call: TRBJ2-7; v_call: TRBV7-6; cdr3_length: 17; clone_size: once; cdr3_nt: TGTGCCAGCAGCTCAGGCACCCGGGACAGGGGCAGCTACGAGCAGTACTTC; cdr3_aa: CASSSGTRDRGSYEQYF
d_call: TRBD1; j_call: TRBJ2-7; v_call: TRBV2; cdr3_length: 13; clone_size: NA; cdr3_nt: TGTGCCAACAGAGGACAGGGAGGTGGATGGCAGTACTTC; cdr3_aa: CANRGQGGGWQYF
d_call: NA; j_call: TRBJ2-7; v_call: TRBV19; cdr3_length: 15; clone_size: NA; cdr3_nt: TGTGCCAGTAGTATTTCGGGCAGGGCATCCTACGAGCAGTACTTC; cdr3_aa: CASSISGRASYEQYF
d_call: NA; j_call: TRBJ2-2; v_call: TRBV12-5; cdr3_length: 13; clone_size: once; cdr3_nt: TGTGCTAGTGGTCCTGCAGACACCGGGGAGCTGTTTTTT; cdr3_aa: CASGPADTGELFF
d_call: TRBD2; j_call: TRBJ2-7; v_call: TRBV7-6; cdr3_length: 15; clone_size: NA; cdr3_nt: TGTGCCAGCAGCTTAGGACTAGCGGGAACCTACGAGCAGTACTTC; cdr3_aa: CASSLGLAGTYEQYF
d_call: NA; j_call: TRBJ1-2; v_call: TRBV10-2; cdr3_length: 12; clone_size: NA; cdr3_nt: TGCGCCACCGGAGGTGGTCTAGGTGGCTACACCTTC; cdr3_aa: CATGGGLGGYTF
d_call: TRBD2; j_call: TRBJ2-1; v_call: TRBV6-2/TRBV6-3; cdr3_length: 16; clone_size: NA; cdr3_nt: TGTGCCAGCAGTTCCAGCGGGAGGGGGAACTACAATGAGCAGTTCTTC; cdr3_aa: CASSSSGRGNYNEQFF
d_call: NA; j_call: TRBJ1-5; v_call: TRBV3-1/TRBV3-2; cdr3_length: 14; clone_size: NA; cdr3_nt: TGTGCCAGCAGCCAGCCAGGTCCGAATCAGCCCCAGCATTTT; cdr3_aa: CASSQPGPNQPQHF
d_call: NA; j_call: TRBJ1-2; v_call: TRBV19; cdr3_length: 14; clone_size: NA; cdr3_nt: TGTGCCAGTAGTACACAGGGAGCTAACTATGGCTACACCTTC; cdr3_aa: CASSTQGANYGYTF
d_call: TRBD1; j_call: TRBJ2-1; v_call: TRBV5-5; cdr3_length: 15; clone_size: NA; cdr3_nt: TGTGCCAGCAGCGGACGGCAGGGGGATATGAATGAGCAGTTCTTC; cdr3_aa: CASSGRQGDMNEQFF
d_call: NA; j_call: TRBJ1-1; v_call: TRBV19; cdr3_length: 15; clone_size: NA; cdr3_nt: TGTGCCAGTAGTATAACGCGCGGCCAACACCCGCAAGCTTTCTTT; cdr3_aa: CASSITRGQHPQAFF
d_call: NA; j_call: TRBJ2-2; v_call: TRBV7-9; cdr3_length: 14; clone_size: NA; cdr3_nt: TGTGCCAGCAGCTTAGCGGGAGGACCCGGGGAGCTGTTTTTT; cdr3_aa: CASSLAGGPGELFF
d_call: NA; j_call: TRBJ2-4; v_call: TRBV3-1/TRBV3-2; cdr3_length: 16; clone_size: few; cdr3_nt: TGTGCCAGCAGCCCATTTGTAGCGGAAGCCAAAAACATTCAGTACTTC; cdr3_aa: CASSPFVAEAKNIQYF
d_call: TRBD1; j_call: TRBJ2-3; v_call: TRBV5-1; cdr3_length: 14; clone_size: NA; cdr3_nt: TGCGCCAGCAGCTACCGGGACAGCGAAGATACGCAGTATTTT; cdr3_aa: CASSYRDSEDTQYF
d_call: NA; j_call: TRBJ2-7; v_call: TRBV19; cdr3_length: 13; clone_size: once; cdr3_nt: TGTGCCAGTAGTATAGGAGGGGGGGACGAGCAGTACTTC; cdr3_aa: CASSIGGGDEQYF
d_call: TRBD2; j_call: TRBJ2-7; v_call: TRBV4-3; cdr3_length: 18; clone_size: NA; cdr3_nt: TGCGCCAGCAGCCAAGATGTAGCGGGAGGCTCCAGGATCGTCGAGCAGTACTTC; cdr3_aa: CASSQDVAGGSRIVEQYF
d_call: NA; j_call: TRBJ1-2; v_call: TRBV12-3/TRBV12-4; cdr3_length: 13; clone_size: NA; cdr3_nt: TGTGCCAGCGATGGAGGGCAGGCAGGGGGCTACACCTTC; cdr3_aa: CASDGGQAGGYTF
d_call: NA; j_call: TRBJ1-1; v_call: TRBV5-1; cdr3_length: 14; clone_size: NA; cdr3_nt: TGCGCCAGCAGCTTTAGGGGGGGTAGTACTGAAGCTTTCTTT; cdr3_aa: CASSFRGGSTEAFF
d_call: TRBD1; j_call: TRBJ2-5; v_call: TRBV15; cdr3_length: 16; clone_size: NA; cdr3_nt: TGTGCCACCAGCAGAGATTTAGGGGGCCAACAAGAGACCCAGTACTTC; cdr3_aa: CATSRDLGGQQETQYF
d_call: TRBD1; j_call: TRBJ1-1; v_call: TRBV11-2; cdr3_length: 14; clone_size: NA; cdr3_nt: TGTGCCAGCAGCTCTGCCGGGACAGGGTTTATTGCTTTCTTT; cdr3_aa: CASSSAGTGFIAFF
d_call: TRBD2; j_call: TRBJ2-3; v_call: TRBV27; cdr3_length: 14; clone_size: NA; cdr3_nt: TGTGCCAGCAGTTTGCGGGGGGCCCCAGATACGCAGTATTTT; cdr3_aa: CASSLRGAPDTQYF
d_call: TRBD1; j_call: TRBJ1-2; v_call: TRBV19; cdr3_length: 14; clone_size: NA; cdr3_nt: TGTGCCAGTAGTATCCCTACAGGGGACTATGGCTACACCTTC; cdr3_aa: CASSIPTGDYGYTF
d_call: NA; j_call: TRBJ1-2; v_call: TRBV30; cdr3_length: 13; clone_size: NA; cdr3_nt: TGTGCCTGGAGTGGAGGACAGACAGGCGGCTACACCTTC; cdr3_aa: CAWSGGQTGGYTF
d_call: TRBD2; j_call: TRBJ2-1; v_call: TRBV6-4; cdr3_length: 14; clone_size: NA; cdr3_nt: TGTGCCAGCAGTGACGAGCGGGACTACAATGAGCAGTTCTTC; cdr3_aa: CASSDERDYNEQFF
d_call: NA; j_call: TRBJ2-7; v_call: TRBV12-5; cdr3_length: 16; clone_size: NA; cdr3_nt: TGTGCTAGTGGTTTGGTTCTTTCCTCCGGTACCTACGAGCAGTACTTC; cdr3_aa: CASGLVLSSGTYEQYF
d_call: NA; j_call: TRBJ2-7; v_call: TRBV5-4; cdr3_length: 14; clone_size: NA; cdr3_nt: TGTGCCAGCAGCTTGACCGGGAGTGAGTACGAGCAGTACTTC; cdr3_aa: CASSLTGSEYEQYF
d_call: NA; j_call: TRBJ2-2; v_call: TRBV6-5; cdr3_length: 13; clone_size: NA; cdr3_nt: TGTGCCAGCAGTTACTCGGACAGCGGGGAGCTGTTTTTT; cdr3_aa: CASSYSDSGELFF
d_call: NA; j_call: TRBJ2-5; v_call: TRBV11-2; cdr3_length: 15; clone_size: NA; cdr3_nt: TGTGCCAGCAGCTTAACCCCCAAACCGCGGGAGACCCAGTACTTC; cdr3_aa: CASSLTPKPRETQYF
d_call: TRBD2; j_call: TRBJ2-1; v_call: TRBV2; cdr3_length: 15; clone_size: NA; cdr3_nt: TGTGCCAGCAGTAAGACTAGCGGGGAAAGGAGCGAGCAGTTCTTC; cdr3_aa: CASSKTSGERSEQFF
d_call: TRBD1; j_call: TRBJ1-4; v_call: TRBV11-2; cdr3_length: 15; clone_size: NA; cdr3_nt: TGTGCCAGCAGCTTAGGTGACAGGGATAATGAAAAACTGTTTTTT; cdr3_aa: CASSLGDRDNEKLFF
d_call: NA; j_call: TRBJ2-7; v_call: TRBV2; cdr3_length: 12; clone_size: NA; cdr3_nt: TGTGCCAACGTTACAGGGTCCTACGAGCAGTACTTC; cdr3_aa: CANVTGSYEQYF
d_call: TRBD1; j_call: TRBJ1-2; v_call: TRBV3-1/TRBV3-2; cdr3_length: 15; clone_size: NA; cdr3_nt: TGTGCCAGCAGCCAAGAGGGACAGGGAGGTTATGGCTACACCTTC; cdr3_aa: CASSQEGQGGYGYTF
d_call: NA; j_call: TRBJ2-1; v_call: TRBV7-2; cdr3_length: 17; clone_size: NA; cdr3_nt: TGTGCCAGCACCTCCCGCAACCCCGGAGTAACCTACAATGAGCAGTTCTTC; cdr3_aa: CASTSRNPGVTYNEQFF
d_call: TRBD2; j_call: TRBJ2-3; v_call: TRBV7-2; cdr3_length: 14; clone_size: NA; cdr3_nt: TGTGCCAGCAGCCCCCGGGCGGGGGCAGATACGCAGTATTTT; cdr3_aa: CASSPRAGADTQYF
d_call: TRBD1; j_call: TRBJ1-6; v_call: TRBV19; cdr3_length: 15; clone_size: once; cdr3_nt: TGTGCCAGTACCACGACAGGGGTGGATAATTCACCCCTCCACTTT; cdr3_aa: CASTTTGVDNSPLHF
d_call: TRBD1; j_call: TRBJ1-2; v_call: TRBV27; cdr3_length: 15; clone_size: few; cdr3_nt: TGTGCCAGCAGCCCGTCGGGACAGCCATTTGACGGCTACACCTTC; cdr3_aa: CASSPSGQPFDGYTF
d_call: TRBD1; j_call: TRBJ1-3; v_call: TRBV29-1; cdr3_length: 15; clone_size: NA; cdr3_nt: TGCAGCGCCACGGAGTTACAGGGGGCGGGAAACACCATATATTTT; cdr3_aa: CSATELQGAGNTIYF
d_call: NA; j_call: TRBJ2-2; v_call: TRBV7-9; cdr3_length: 16; clone_size: NA; cdr3_nt: TGTGCCAGCAGCCCCAGGGACGGGAGGAACACCGGGGAGCTGTTTTTT; cdr3_aa: CASSPRDGRNTGELFF
d_call: TRBD1; j_call: TRBJ1-1; v_call: TRBV19; cdr3_length: 14; clone_size: NA; cdr3_nt: TGTGCCAGTAGTCCTCAGGGACAGGGGGCTGAAGCTTTCTTT; cdr3_aa: CASSPQGQGAEAFF
d_call: NA; j_call: TRBJ1-5; v_call: TRBV6-2/TRBV6-3; cdr3_length: 15; clone_size: NA; cdr3_nt: TGTGCCAGCAGTTACTGGCAGGGTGCCGATCAGCCCCAGCATTTT; cdr3_aa: CASSYWQGADQPQHF
d_call: NA; j_call: TRBJ2-2; v_call: TRBV7-7; cdr3_length: 12; clone_size: NA; cdr3_nt: TGTGCCATACAAACCGGGTCGGGGGAGCTGTTTTTT; cdr3_aa: CAIQTGSGELFF
d_call: NA; j_call: TRBJ2-7; v_call: TRBV7-9; cdr3_length: 12; clone_size: NA; cdr3_nt: TGTGCCAGCAGCCCCTCGGGTTACGAGCAGTACTTC; cdr3_aa: CASSPSGYEQYF
d_call: NA; j_call: TRBJ1-4; v_call: TRBV20-1; cdr3_length: 11; clone_size: NA; cdr3_nt: TGCAGTGCGAGGACGGGAGAAAAACTGTTTTTT; cdr3_aa: CSARTGEKLFF
d_call: TRBD2; j_call: TRBJ2-7; v_call: TRBV6-5; cdr3_length: 14; clone_size: NA; cdr3_nt: TGTGCCAGCAGTTTAGCGGGGTCCTCCTACGAGCAGTACTTC; cdr3_aa: CASSLAGSSYEQYF
d_call: TRBD1; j_call: TRBJ1-3; v_call: TRBV30; cdr3_length: 12; clone_size: once; cdr3_nt: TGTGCCTGGAACTCACAGGGGAACACCATATATTTT; cdr3_aa: CAWNSQGNTIYF
d_call: NA; j_call: TRBJ2-3; v_call: TRBV10-3; cdr3_length: 16; clone_size: NA; cdr3_nt: TGTGCCATCAGTGAGTCGTTGGGGGTGCGGGAACCAACGCAGTATTTT; cdr3_aa: CAISESLGVREPTQYF